This T cell receptor (beta chain) was retrieved from a study of blood T cells in healthy people across ages. General study findings and limits: Underestimates were what the diversity estimates from one million T cells were considered to be.

For the second PCR, which ran for 7 to 11 cycles, a sample-barcoded 5' primer and a J-beta primer mix were used. Each cDNA was tagged by a template-switch adaptor containing 12 random nucleotides. Every sample returned 2.5 million or more CDR3-containing paired-end reads. In TCRdb, the 5' RACE reads were re-called with MiXCR into one record per CDR3 protein. The data hold under 1,100,000 distinct CDR3 sequences, with less than 25% observed a single time. To note about this clonotype: No antigen is known for it.

This sample also appeared in a second study, on T cells of mothers and their children.

The specimen was blood. The sequence was collected from a girl between 2 and 10 years old in good health.

Written as DNA, the CDR3 is TGTGCCAGCAGCTTCGGGACTAGCGGGAGGACCTACGAGCAGTACTTC. As protein: CASSFGTSGRTYEQYF. The chain links TRBV5-6 to TRBJ2-7, with 15 positions matching TRBD2. With 2 bases clipped from V and 2 bases from J, the junction kept 2 bases outside the gene matches. Germline V lookup: CDR1 SGHDT, CDR2 YYEEEE. CDR3 length: 16 residues.